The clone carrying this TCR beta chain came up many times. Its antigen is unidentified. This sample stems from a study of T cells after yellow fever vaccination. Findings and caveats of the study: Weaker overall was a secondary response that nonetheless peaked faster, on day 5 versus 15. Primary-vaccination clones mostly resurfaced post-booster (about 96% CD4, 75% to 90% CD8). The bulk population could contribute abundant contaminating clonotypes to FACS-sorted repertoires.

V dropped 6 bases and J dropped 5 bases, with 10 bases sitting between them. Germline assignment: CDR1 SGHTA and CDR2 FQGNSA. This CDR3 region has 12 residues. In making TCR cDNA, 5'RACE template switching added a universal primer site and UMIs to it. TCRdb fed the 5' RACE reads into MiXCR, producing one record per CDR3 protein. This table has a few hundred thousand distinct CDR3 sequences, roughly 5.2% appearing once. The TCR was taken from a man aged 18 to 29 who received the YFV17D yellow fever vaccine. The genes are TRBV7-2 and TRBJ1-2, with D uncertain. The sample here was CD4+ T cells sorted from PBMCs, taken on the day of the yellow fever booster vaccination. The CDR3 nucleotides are TGTGCCAGCAGTCCGGACGGTTATGGCTACACCTTC. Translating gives CASSPDGYGYTF. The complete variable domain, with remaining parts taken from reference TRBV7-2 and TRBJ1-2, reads GAGVSQSPSNKVTEKGKDVELRCDPISGHTALYWYRQSLGQGLEFLIYFQGNSAPDKSGLPSDRFSAERTGGSVSTLTIQRTQQEDSAVYLCASSPDGYGYTFGSGTRLTVV.